Presented here are 15 T cell receptor beta chains from one specimen sequenced in a study of early T cells in non-severe SARS-CoV-2 infection. From the 5' RACE reads, TCRdb called clonotypes with MiXCR, one entry per CDR3 protein. This table holds roughly 50,000 distinct CDR3 sequences, 8.2% found once. Material: whole blood. These receptors were collected from an adult who was a healthcare worker with PCR-confirmed SARS-CoV-2 infection or an uninfected control (not recorded which).

This clonotype was seen at least ten times. The V and J genes are TRBV9 and TRBJ1-1; D unclear. Germline assignment: CDR1 SGDLS and CDR2 YYNGEE. The CDR3 has 13 amino acids. The germline V and J ends were trimmed by 2 bases and 3 bases, with 8 bases remaining between them. In DNA, the CDR3 is TGTGCCAGCAGCGTGGGCTTGGACACTGAAGCTTTCTTT. This sequence encodes CASSVGLDTEAFF.

In its sample, this clonotype was seen many times. V gene TRBV5-1 combines with J gene TRBJ1-3; D gene unclear. The length of the CDR3 is 16 residues. The germline gives CDR1 SGHRS, CDR2 YFSETQ. Deletions cut 0 bases from V and 4 bases from J, with 14 bases between. This chain's CDR3 is CASSLDGTGQGNTIYF. The CDR3 nucleotides read TGCGCCAGCAGCTTGGATGGTACTGGGCAGGGAAACACCATATATTTT.

In this sample, this clonotype turned up a few times. The chain combines TRBV29-1 with TRBJ2-3, with D possibly TRBD2 on 6 matching bases. V dropped 4 bases and J dropped 5 bases, with 13 bases sitting between them. Germline V lookup: CDR1 SQVTM, CDR2 ANQGSEA. The CDR3 covers 13 residues. Written as DNA, the CDR3 is TGCAGCGTTGGGAGCGGGTCAGGAGATACGCAGTATTTT. Protein: CSVGSGSGDTQYF.

This chain connects TRBV25-1 to TRBJ2-3, with D hard to call. Trimming removed 1 base from V and 2 bases from J, with 7 bases in between. CDR3 length equals 14 residues. Germline loops: CDR1 MGHDK, CDR2 SYGVNS. The CDR3: CASSEWDFTDTQYF. The DNA of the CDR3 is TGTGCCAGCAGTGAATGGGATTTCACAGATACGCAGTATTTT.

CDR3 sequence reads: CASSIGDSVTGELFF. CDR3 coding DNA: TGTGCCAGTAGTATAGGAGACAGCGTCACCGGGGAGCTGTTTTTT. The J gene is TRBJ2-2, the V gene TRBV19, with D possibly matching TRBD1 (5 bases). CDR1 LNHDA and CDR2 SQIVND come from the germline V gene (reference sequence). V dropped 1 base and J dropped 4 bases, with 10 bases sitting between them. The CDR3 is made up of 15 amino acids.

This clonotype appeared a few times. The J gene is TRBJ2-3, the V gene TRBV20-1, with D perhaps matching TRBD1 (6 bases). Germline-derived CDR1 and CDR2 are DFQATT and SNEGSKA (reference sequence). This CDR3 comprises 14 residues. Between the trimmed V and J ends, which lost 4 bases and 4 bases, there was a span of 15 bases. Here the CDR3 DNA reads TGCAGTGCTACGGAAGTGTCAGGGGCAGATACGCAGTATTTT. Translating gives CSATEVSGADTQYF.

In nucleotides, the CDR3 is TGTGCCAGCAGTACGCGGGACACCTCAAACACCGGGGAGCTGTTTTTT. It specifies CASSTRDTSNTGELFF. The chain joins TRBV27 to TRBJ2-2; the D call may be TRBD1 or TRBD2 (6 bases each). From germline, CDR1 is MNHEY and CDR2 SMNVEV (reference sequence). This CDR3 comprises 16 residues. Trimming shortened V by 5 bases and J by 2 bases, and 15 bases separated the two germline ends.

This clonotype has a handful of counts. DNA for the CDR3: TGTGCCAGCAGACGGACTCCTAGAGGCGTCCTGACTTTC. As protein: CASRRTPRGVLTF. The chain combines TRBV12-3 or TRBV12-4 with TRBJ2-6; perhaps TRBD2 as D (5 bases). CDR3 size: 13 residues. V was pared by 6 bases and J by 12 bases, with 15 bases between.

The CDR3 loop is CASSPIAGPQYF. CDR3 nucleotide sequence: TGTGCCAGCAGCCCGATAGCGGGCCCACAGTATTTT. V gene TRBV7-7 combines with J gene TRBJ2-3; 7 bases match TRBD2. The CDR3 covers 12 residues. Germline CDR1 reads SSHAT; CDR2 reads FNYEAQ (reference sequence). With V trimmed by 5 bases and J by 12 bases, 8 bases remained unmatched.

This clonotype appeared many times. The chain combines TRBV20-1 with TRBJ2-3; possible D gene TRBD2, 6 bases. This CDR3 region has 11 residues. Germline CDR1 and CDR2: DFQATT and SNEGSKA (reference sequence). V lost 3 bases to trimming and J lost 7 bases, with 8 bases between them. The CDR3 DNA follows: TGCAGTGCTAGTGGACTAAATACGCAGTATTTT. Protein sequence: CSASGLNTQYF.

The rearrangement uses TRBV6-2 or TRBV6-3 and TRBJ2-2; D not certain. CDR1 is MNHEY and CDR2 is SVGEGT in the germline V gene. The V gene lost 4 bases and the J gene lost 2 bases, with 8 bases spanning the gap. The CDR3 is made up of 14 amino acids. The CDR3 nucleotides read TGTGCCAGCAGTTCGCATACAAACACCGGGGAGCTGTTTTTT. It is translated as CASSSHTNTGELFF.

V usage is TRBV28 and J usage is TRBJ2-6, with TRBD2 as a possible D gene (5 bases). The germline V and J ends were trimmed by 4 bases and 2 bases, with 9 bases remaining between them. There are 15 residues in the CDR3. Germline values: CDR1 MDHEN, CDR2 SYDVKM. The CDR3 region is CASSWESAGANVLTF. The DNA for the CDR3 is TGTGCCAGCAGTTGGGAGAGCGCTGGGGCCAACGTCCTGACTTTC.

The chain is built from TRBV20-1 and TRBJ1-4; D is uncertain. V dropped 5 bases and J dropped 6 bases, with 16 bases sitting between them. The CDR3 totals 14 residues. Per germline, CDR1 DFQATT and CDR2 SNEGSKA (reference sequence). For the CDR3, the DNA is TGCAGTGCTGGCCGGGAGGCAGCTCATGAAAAACTGTTTTTT. Amino acid sequence: CSAGREAAHEKLFF.

Many counts were recorded for this clonotype. The CDR3 sequence is CAWSSVGAGADTQYF. The CDR3 DNA reads as TGTGCCTGGAGTTCGGTGGGGGCCGGCGCAGATACGCAGTATTTT. This sequence joins TRBV30 and TRBJ2-3; D is perhaps TRBD1 (6 bases). Looked up from germline, CDR1 is GTSNPN and CDR2 is SVGIG (reference sequence). V lost 2 bases to trimming and J lost 4 bases, with 16 bases between them. CDR3 size: 15 residues.

The table lists this clonotype with many counts. V gene TRBV9 combines with J gene TRBJ2-1; 9 nucleotides agree with TRBD2. Looked up from germline, CDR1 is SGDLS and CDR2 is YYNGEE. The length of the CDR3 is 14 residues. V lost 2 bases to trimming and J lost 4 bases; unmatched junction nucleotides: 1. The CDR3 protein is CASSVSGGYNEQFF. CDR3 in DNA: TGTGCCAGCAGCGTTAGCGGGGGATACAATGAGCAGTTCTTC.